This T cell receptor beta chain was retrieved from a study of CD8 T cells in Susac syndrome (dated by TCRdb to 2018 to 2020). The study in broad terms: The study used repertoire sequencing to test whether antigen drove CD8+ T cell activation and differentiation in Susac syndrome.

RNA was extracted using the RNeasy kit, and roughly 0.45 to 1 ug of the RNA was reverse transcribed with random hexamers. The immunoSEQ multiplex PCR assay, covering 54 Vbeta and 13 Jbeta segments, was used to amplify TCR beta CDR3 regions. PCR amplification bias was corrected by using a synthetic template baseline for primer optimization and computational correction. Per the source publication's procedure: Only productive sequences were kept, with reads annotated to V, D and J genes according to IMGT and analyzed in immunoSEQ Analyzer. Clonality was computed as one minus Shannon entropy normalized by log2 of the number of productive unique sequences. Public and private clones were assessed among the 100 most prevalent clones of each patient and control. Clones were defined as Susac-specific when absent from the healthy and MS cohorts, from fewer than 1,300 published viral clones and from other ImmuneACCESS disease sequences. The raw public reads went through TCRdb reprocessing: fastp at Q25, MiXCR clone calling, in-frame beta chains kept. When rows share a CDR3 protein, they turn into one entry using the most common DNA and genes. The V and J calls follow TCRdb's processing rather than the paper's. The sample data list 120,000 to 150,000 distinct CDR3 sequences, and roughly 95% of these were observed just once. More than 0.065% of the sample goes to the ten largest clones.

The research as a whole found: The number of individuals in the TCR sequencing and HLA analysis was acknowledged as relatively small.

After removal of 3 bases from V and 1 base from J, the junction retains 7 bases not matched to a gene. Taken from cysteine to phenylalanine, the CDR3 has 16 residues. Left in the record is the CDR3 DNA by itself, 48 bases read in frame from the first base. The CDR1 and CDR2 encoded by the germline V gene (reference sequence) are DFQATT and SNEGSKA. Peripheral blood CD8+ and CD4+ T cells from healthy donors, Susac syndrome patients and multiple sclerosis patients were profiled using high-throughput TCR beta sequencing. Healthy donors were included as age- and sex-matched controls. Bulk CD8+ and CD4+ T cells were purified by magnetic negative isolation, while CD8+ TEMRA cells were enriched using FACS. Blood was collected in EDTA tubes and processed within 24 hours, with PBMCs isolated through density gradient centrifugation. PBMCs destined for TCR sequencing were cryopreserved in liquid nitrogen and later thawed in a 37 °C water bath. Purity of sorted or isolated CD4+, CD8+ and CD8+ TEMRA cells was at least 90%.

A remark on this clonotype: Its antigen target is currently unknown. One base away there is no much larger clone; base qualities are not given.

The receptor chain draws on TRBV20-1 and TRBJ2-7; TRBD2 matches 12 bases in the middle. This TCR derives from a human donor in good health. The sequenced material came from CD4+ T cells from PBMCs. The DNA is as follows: TGCAGTGCTAGGTTACTAGCGGGAGGCAGATCCTACGAGCAGTACTTC. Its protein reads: CSARLLAGGRSYEQYF.